The T cell receptor (beta chain) under discussion was sequenced for a study of glioma-infiltrating T cells after dendritic cell vaccination. The study's findings and limits: Few patients contributed both blood and tumor specimens.

Concerning this clone itself: Its target is not known.

Time point described: after dendritic cell vaccination, including at tumor progression/relapse. Between the trimmed V and J ends, which lost 2 bases and 2 bases, there was a span of 8 bases. Germline CDR1 reads SGHDT; CDR2 reads YYEEEE. This CDR3 has 13 amino acids. The assay was immunoSEQ multiplex PCR, and TCRdb's table has in-frame clones only and misses some. The data hold 45,000 to 60,000 clones, with about 80% observed a single time. The sequence was collected from a human donor with glioblastoma. Here the sequenced sample was blood, taken after dendritic cell vaccination. The chain combines TRBV5-6 with TRBJ2-7, with D perhaps TRBD1 (5 bases). CDR3 in DNA: TGTGCCAGCAGCTTCGTCAGGGCCTACGAGCAGTACTTC. The encoded protein is CASSFVRAYEQYF.